This T cell receptor (beta chain) is from a study of blood T cell repertoires in COVID-19. The count of this clone is one. Here immunoSEQ multiplex PCR was the method, and the copy in TCRdb shows in-frame clones only, minus some. This sample yields 200,000 to 250,000 clones, of which 80% to 90% are seen a single time; over 0.75% belongs to the top ten. The V gene lost 0 bases and the J gene lost 9 bases, with 9 bases spanning the gap. The germline gives CDR1 MNHEY, CDR2 SMNVEV (reference sequence). The CDR3 consists of 13 residues. The rearrangement joins TRBV27 to TRBJ1-5; D is uncertain. Sequencing was performed on PBMCs or T cells enriched from blood (not recorded which). This clonotype was obtained from a man aged 50-59 years who had been exposed to COVID-19. CDR3 amino acids: CASSLSRVGPQHF. The DNA of the CDR3 is TGTGCCAGCAGTTTATCACGCGTCGGGCCCCAGCATTTT.